These 31 T cell receptor beta chains were all obtained from the same sample, sequenced in a study of STAT5B mutations in CD4+ large granular lymphocyte leukemia (dated by TCRdb to between 2021 and 2024). The method was the immunoSEQ multiplex PCR assay. The source is immuneACCESS, and TCRdb retained only in-frame sequences with V and J called. Part of the clones is not carried over; for the studies checked, unresolved V genes explain less than half of this, and the remainder is unexplained. Across this sample there are tens of thousands of clones, with 74% seen only once. Jointly, the top ten make up about 9.8% of the sample. Input material: CD4+ T cells from blood buffy coats. The receptors stem from a human donor in good health.

The chain couples TRBV5-5 to TRBJ1-5; TRBD1 matches at 7 bases. This CDR3 contains 14 residues. The V segment lost 5 bases and the J segment 5 bases; nucleotides outside the gene matches: 7. The germline gives CDR1 SGHKS, CDR2 YYEKEE (reference sequence). CDR3 region: CASSFHDRDQPQHF. In nucleotides, the CDR3 is TGTGCCAGCAGTTTCCACGACAGGGATCAGCCCCAGCATTTT. Complete variable domain (other parts from reference TRBV5-5 and TRBJ1-5): DAGVTQSPTHLIKTRGQQVTLRCSPISGHKSVSWYQQVLGQGPQFIFQYYEKEERGRGNFPDRFSARQFPNYSSELNVNALLLGDSALYLCASSFHDRDQPQHFGDGTRLSIL.

This chain joins TRBV7-9 and TRBJ1-1; D is undetermined. This CDR3 spans 13 amino acids. CDR1 is SEHNR, CDR2 FQNEAQ, per germline (reference sequence). V shed 1 base and J shed 1 base, with 4 bases lying between them. CDR3 sequence (DNA): TGTGCCAGCAGCTTAGAGCGGAACACTGAAGCTTTCTTT. It translates to CASSLERNTEAFF. Variable domain in full (rest from reference TRBV7-9 and TRBJ1-1): DTGVSQNPRHKITKRGQNVTFRCDPISEHNRLYWYRQTLGQGPEFLTYFQNEAQLEKSRLLSDRFSAERPKGSFSTLEIQRTEQGDSAMYLCASSLERNTEAFFGQGTRLTVV.

The rearrangement joins TRBV28 to TRBJ1-2; D gene unclear. Trimming cost V 5 bases and J 8 bases, with 21 bases left between them. Per the germline V gene, CDR1 is MDHEN and CDR2 is SYDVKM. This CDR3 spans 15 amino acids. DNA of the CDR3: TGTGCCAGCAGTACGACTGCCGCTCCTGTTCTAGGCTACACCTTC. It specifies CASSTTAAPVLGYTF.

V usage is TRBV27 and J usage is TRBJ2-1; possibly TRBD1 for D (6 bases). There are 16 residues in the CDR3. Trimming took 5 bases from V and 5 from J, leaving 19 bases between them. Germline V CDR1 and CDR2: MNHEY, SMNVEV (reference sequence). Written as DNA, the CDR3 is TGTGCCAGCAGTCCCCTCGAGGGGGTACTCCACAATGAGCAGTTCTTC. Its protein is CASSPLEGVLHNEQFF.

The chain uses TRBV19 and TRBJ2-1; D is perhaps TRBD1 or TRBD2 (6 bases each). CDR1 is LNHDA, CDR2 SQIVND, per germline (reference sequence). CDR3 length: 17 residues. Between the trimmed V and J ends, which lost 7 bases and 7 bases, there was a span of 26 bases. The CDR3 protein is CASTSQAGQIYGNEQFF. Written as DNA, the CDR3 is TGTGCCAGTACCTCACAGGCGGGACAAATCTATGGGAATGAGCAGTTCTTC.

This clone has just a few counts. The chain employs TRBV19 and TRBJ2-7; 10 nucleotides match TRBD2. The CDR3 runs to 15 residues. Germline assignment: CDR1 LNHDA and CDR2 SQIVND (reference sequence). V shed 4 bases and J 3 bases; nucleotides not matched to a gene: 6. The CDR3 here is CASSNSGTSVYEQYF. The CDR3 DNA is TGTGCCAGTAGTAACTCCGGGACTAGCGTCTACGAGCAGTACTTC.

The CDR3 region has the DNA TGTGCCAGCAGTGAATTGGGCGCGGGTATCTCTGGGGCCAACGTCCTGACTTTC. This codes for CASSELGAGISGANVLTF. The chain recombines TRBV25-1 with TRBJ2-6, with D tentatively TRBD2 (5 bases). Per germline, CDR1 MGHDK and CDR2 SYGVNS. V was shortened by 1 base and J by 0 bases, with 13 bases between the two germline ends. CDR3 size: 18 residues.

The chain joins TRBV5-4 to TRBJ1-5; D call uncertain. V was clipped by 3 bases and J by 4 bases, with 8 bases between them. The CDR3 sequence is 13 residues long. Germline V gives CDR1 SGHNT, CDR2 YYREEE (reference sequence). This chain's CDR3 is CASSWGGNQPQHF. DNA of the CDR3: TGTGCCAGCAGCTGGGGAGGAAATCAGCCCCAGCATTTT.

The genes are TRBV6-5 and TRBJ1-1; 9 bases fit TRBD1. J lost 8 bases, V lost 6 bases, and 7 bases had no gene match. The CDR3 extends over 13 amino acids. Germline CDR1 MNHEY, CDR2 SVGAGI. CDR3 loop: CASRTGTGREAFF. The CDR3 DNA sequence: TGTGCCAGCAGAACCGGGACAGGGAGGGAAGCTTTCTTT.

The chain recombines TRBV10-3 with TRBJ1-3; a weak D match, TRBD1 (6 bases). The length of the CDR3 is 15 residues. V was cut by 6 bases and J by 0 bases, with 12 bases left in between. From germline, CDR1 is ENHRY and CDR2 SYGVKD. CDR3 bases: TGTGCCATCAGGGGGGACACAAGCTCTGGAAACACCATATATTTT. Translated: CAIRGDTSSGNTIYF.

This chain connects TRBV7-3 to TRBJ2-2, with D uncertain. V lost 8 bases, J lost 0 bases, and 22 bases lay in between. Germline lookup yields CDR1 SGHTA and CDR2 FQGTGA. The CDR3 runs 18 residues. The CDR3 bases are TGTGCCAGCGTAGGAGTGGCAGCCCGGTGGGCGAACACCGGGGAGCTGTTTTTT. As protein: CASVGVAARWANTGELFF.

The chain carries TRBV5-4 and TRBJ2-3; the D gene could be TRBD1 or TRBD2 (6 bases each). This CDR3 is built from 15 residues. Trimming removed 0 bases from V and 8 bases from J, with 16 bases in between. Germline V gene sequence: CDR1 SGHNT, CDR2 YYREEE (reference sequence). The CDR3 sequence: CASSLAGEDLSTQYF. As DNA, the CDR3 is TGTGCCAGCAGCTTGGCAGGGGAGGACTTATCTACGCAGTATTTT.

The rearrangement uses TRBV5-1 and TRBJ1-2; D not resolved. From germline, CDR1 is SGHRS and CDR2 YFSETQ. Between the trimmed V and J ends, which lost 0 bases and 3 bases, there was a span of 9 bases. The CDR3 is made up of 14 amino acids. The CDR3 DNA reads TGCGCCAGCAGCTTGGACGGAAACTACTATGGCTACACCTTC. This gives the protein CASSLDGNYYGYTF.

CDR3 coding DNA: TGTGCCAGCAGTCTAACAGGGAATCAGCCCCAGCATTTT. Protein sequence: CASSLTGNQPQHF. The chain recombines TRBV6-6 with TRBJ1-5, with TRBD1 as a possible D gene (6 bases). Germline assignment: CDR1 MNHNY and CDR2 SVGAGI (reference sequence). The CDR3 spans 13 residues. V was trimmed by 5 bases and J by 4 bases, leaving 9 bases between them.

The rearrangement links TRBV10-3 to TRBJ2-1, with 12 bases fitting TRBD2. V lost 7 bases to trimming and J lost 6 bases; unmatched junction nucleotides: 4. CDR3 length equals 14 residues. Germline lookup yields CDR1 ENHRY and CDR2 SYGVKD. CDR3: CAITKTSGSNEQFF. DNA of the CDR3: TGTGCCATCACCAAGACTAGCGGGAGCAATGAGCAGTTCTTC.

The chain combines TRBV11-3 with TRBJ2-7, with D perhaps matching TRBD1 or TRBD2 (5 bases each). Germline V CDR1 and CDR2: SGHNT, YENEEA. The V and J ends lost 5 bases and 6 bases respectively, with 20 bases between them. This CDR3 comprises 15 residues. CDR3 bases: TGTGCCAGCAGCCCAGGAGGTCCAGGGATGGGCGAGCAGTACTTC. It yields the protein CASSPGGPGMGEQYF.

This sequence joins TRBV7-2 and TRBJ1-5, with D unclear. Germline-derived CDR1 and CDR2 are SGHTA and FQGNSA. Trimming shortened V by 2 bases and J by 2 bases, and 4 bases separated the two germline ends. This CDR3 has 13 amino acids. CDR3 region: CASSLQGNQPQHF. The CDR3 DNA reads TGTGCCAGCAGCTTACAGGGCAATCAGCCCCAGCATTTT.

The chain links TRBV11-3 to TRBJ2-1; D gene unclear. V was trimmed by 0 bases and J by 2 bases, leaving 14 bases between them. The CDR3 consists of 17 residues. Germline CDR1 SGHNT, CDR2 YENEEA. The CDR3 is CASSLDFGFGAYNEQFF. CDR3 in DNA: TGTGCCAGCAGCTTAGATTTTGGGTTTGGTGCCTACAATGAGCAGTTCTTC.

This clone occurred a few times. This chain connects TRBV19 to TRBJ1-2, with D perhaps matching TRBD1 (6 bases). CDR1 and CDR2 (germline): LNHDA, SQIVND (reference sequence). Trimming left V 9 bases short and J 5 bases short, with 13 bases between. There are 12 residues in the CDR3. The CDR3 sequence: CASREDRYGYTF. The CDR3 DNA follows: TGTGCCAGCAGAGAGGACAGATATGGCTACACCTTC. The variable domain in full, completed from reference TRBV19 and TRBJ1-2, reads DGGITQSPKYLFRKEGQNVTLSCEQNLNHDAMYWYRQDPGQGLRLIYYSQIVNDFQKGDIAEGYSVSREKKESFPLTVTSAQKNPTAFYLCASREDRYGYTFGSGTRLTVV.

This clone showed up just a few times. The V and J genes are TRBV11-2 and TRBJ2-1; 7 bases are a match to TRBD1. The CDR3 runs 15 residues. CDR1 SGHAT and CDR2 FQNNGV come from the germline V gene. Unmatched junction bases numbered 4, after V lost 5 bases and J lost 0 bases. The CDR3 spells CASSPTGISYNEQFF. CDR3 nucleotides: TGTGCCAGCAGCCCGACAGGGATCTCCTACAATGAGCAGTTCTTC.

The CDR3 protein is CASSLVLAGDPHEQFF. The CDR3, as DNA: TGCGCCAGCAGCTTGGTGCTGGCGGGGGACCCCCATGAGCAGTTCTTC. The J gene is TRBJ2-1, the V gene TRBV5-1, with TRBD2 identical over 7 bases. Per germline, CDR1 SGHRS and CDR2 YFSETQ. J was trimmed by 8 bases and V by 0 bases; bases with no gene match: 11. The CDR3 consists of 16 residues.

The J gene is TRBJ2-7, the V gene TRBV7-2; D may correspond to TRBD1 or TRBD2 (5 bases each). Per germline, CDR1 SGHTA and CDR2 FQGNSA. CDR3 length equals 15 residues. Between the trimmed V and J ends, which lost 3 bases and 2 bases, there was a span of 14 bases. Here the CDR3 reads CASSFQPQEAYEQYV. The DNA for the CDR3 is TGTGCCAGCAGCTTCCAGCCACAGGAGGCCTACGAGCAGTACGTC.

The rearrangement links TRBV7-2 to TRBJ2-5; the D gene is possibly TRBD1 (5 bases). Trimming took off 4 bases at V and 3 bases at J, with 12 bases between the two ends. The CDR3 totals 14 residues. Germline assignment: CDR1 SGHTA and CDR2 FQGNSA. The CDR3 sequence: CASSWTTGEETQYF. As DNA, the CDR3 is TGTGCCAGCAGCTGGACCACAGGAGAAGAGACCCAGTACTTC.

The chain joins TRBV19 to TRBJ1-2; D might be TRBD1 (6 bases). Trimming cost V 4 bases and J 2 bases, with 8 bases left between them. Germline values: CDR1 LNHDA, CDR2 SQIVND (reference sequence). The CDR3 has 13 residues. CDR3 DNA sequence: TGTGCCAGTAGTACCGGACAGAACTATGGCTACACCTTC. Translating gives CASSTGQNYGYTF.

The chain is built from TRBV6-5 and TRBJ2-3, with D possibly being TRBD2 (6 bases). The germline gives CDR1 MNHEY, CDR2 SVGAGI. CDR3 length: 15 residues. The germline V and J ends were trimmed by 7 bases and 0 bases, with 14 bases remaining between them. In DNA form, the CDR3 reads TGTGCCAGCACCGAAACGGGGGTCAGCACAGATACGCAGTATTTT. It is translated as CASTETGVSTDTQYF.

V gene TRBV2 combines with J gene TRBJ2-3; 14 bases fit TRBD2. This CDR3 region has 18 residues. The germline V gene has CDR1 SNHLY and CDR2 FYNNEI. V dropped 6 bases and J dropped 2; count of bases not matched to a gene: 10. The CDR3 sequence: CASRMTSGGADSTDTQYF. The CDR3 DNA is TGTGCCAGCAGGATGACTAGCGGGGGGGCCGATTCCACAGATACGCAGTATTTT.

This chain connects TRBV12-5 to TRBJ2-1; D is perhaps TRBD2 (7 bases). Deletions cut 3 bases from V and 5 bases from J, with 23 bases between. The CDR3 is 18 residues long. Germline values: CDR1 LGHNT, CDR2 FRNRAP. The CDR3 reads CASGFTPYFGGADNEQFF. The CDR3 DNA reads as TGTGCTAGTGGTTTTACGCCGTATTTTGGGGGGGCCGACAATGAGCAGTTCTTC.

The J gene is TRBJ2-4, the V gene TRBV7-2, with a possible D match to TRBD2 (7 bases). The length of the CDR3 is 13 residues. V lost 1 base and J lost 14, with 15 bases in between. Germline V CDR1 and CDR2: SGHTA, FQGNSA. CDR3 in DNA: TGTGCCAGCAGCTTAGACCCGCAGGGGAGGGAGTACTTC. As protein: CASSLDPQGREYF.

This chain connects TRBV5-1 to TRBJ2-5, with 10 bases that match TRBD2. Germline assignment: CDR1 SGHRS and CDR2 YFSETQ. V dropped 2 bases and J dropped 4; count of bases not matched to a gene: 2. The CDR3 contains 14 residues. As DNA, the CDR3 is TGCGCCAGCAGCTTAGGACTAGCGGCAGAGACCCAGTACTTC. Its protein is CASSLGLAAETQYF.

The chain has TRBV19 and TRBJ2-5; D may be TRBD2 (5 bases). Trimming shortened V by 6 bases and J by 3 bases, and 14 bases separated the two germline ends. This CDR3 comprises 14 residues. CDR1 is LNHDA, CDR2 SQIVND, per germline (reference sequence). CDR3 DNA sequence: TGTGCCAGTAGATTAGATGAGGAGGAAGAGACCCAGTACTTC. This sequence encodes CASRLDEEEETQYF.

This clone was counted a few times. V usage is TRBV5-4 and J usage is TRBJ1-5; D unresolved. Looked up from germline, CDR1 is SGHNT and CDR2 is YYREEE (reference sequence). Trimming removed 4 bases from V and 1 base from J, with 6 bases in between. This CDR3 is 13 amino acids long. The CDR3 region has the DNA TGTGCCAGCAGCAAGGACAGCAATCAGCCCCAGCATTTT. It yields the protein CASSKDSNQPQHF.